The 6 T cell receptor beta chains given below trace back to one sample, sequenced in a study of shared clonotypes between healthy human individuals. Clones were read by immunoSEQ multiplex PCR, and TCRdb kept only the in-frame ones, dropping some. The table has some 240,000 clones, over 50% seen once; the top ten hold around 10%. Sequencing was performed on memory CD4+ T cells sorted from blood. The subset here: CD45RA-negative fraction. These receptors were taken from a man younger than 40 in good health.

The CDR3 is CATSGTLHYEQYF. The CDR3 region has the DNA TGTGCCACCTCCGGGACATTACATTACGAGCAGTACTTC. The rearrangement uses TRBV28 and TRBJ2-7; perhaps TRBD1 as D (6 bases). The CDR3 contains 13 residues. The germline V and J ends were trimmed by 10 bases and 4 bases, with 17 bases remaining between them. The germline gives CDR1 MDHEN, CDR2 SYDVKM. The whole variable domain, filled in from reference TRBV28 and TRBJ2-7, reads DVKVTQSSRYLVKRTGEKVFLECVQDMDHENMFWYRQDPGLGLRLIYFSYDVKMKEKGDIPEGYSVSREKKERFSLILESASTNQTSMYLCATSGTLHYEQYFGPGTRLTVT.

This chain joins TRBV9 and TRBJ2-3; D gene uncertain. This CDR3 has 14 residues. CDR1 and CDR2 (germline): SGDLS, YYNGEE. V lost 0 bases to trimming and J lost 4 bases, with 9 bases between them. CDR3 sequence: CASSVVGRPDTQYF. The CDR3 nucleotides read TGTGCCAGCAGCGTAGTGGGTCGCCCAGATACGCAGTATTTT.

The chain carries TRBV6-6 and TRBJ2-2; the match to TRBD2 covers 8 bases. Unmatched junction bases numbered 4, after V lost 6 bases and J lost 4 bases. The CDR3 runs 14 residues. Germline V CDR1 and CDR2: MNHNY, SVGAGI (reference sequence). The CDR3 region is CASSLTSGTGELFF. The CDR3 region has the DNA TGTGCCAGCAGCCTCACTAGCGGCACCGGGGAGCTGTTTTTT.

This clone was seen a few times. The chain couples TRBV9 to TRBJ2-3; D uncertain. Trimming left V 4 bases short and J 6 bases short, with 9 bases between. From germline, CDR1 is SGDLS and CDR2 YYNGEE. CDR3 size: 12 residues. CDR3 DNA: TGTGCCAGCAGCCCTTTCGCGGATACGCAGTATTTT. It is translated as CASSPFADTQYF.

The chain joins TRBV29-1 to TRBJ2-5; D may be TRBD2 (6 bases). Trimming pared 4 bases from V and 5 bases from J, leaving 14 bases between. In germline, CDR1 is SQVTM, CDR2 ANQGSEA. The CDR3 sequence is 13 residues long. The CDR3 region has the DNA TGCAGCGTTGGAGTTGGGGGGTTGGAGACCCAGTACTTC. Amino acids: CSVGVGGLETQYF.

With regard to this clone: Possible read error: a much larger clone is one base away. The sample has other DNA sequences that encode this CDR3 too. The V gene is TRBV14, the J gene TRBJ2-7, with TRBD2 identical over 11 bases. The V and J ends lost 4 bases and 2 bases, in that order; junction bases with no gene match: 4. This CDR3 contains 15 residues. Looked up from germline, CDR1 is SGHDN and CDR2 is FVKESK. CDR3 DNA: TGTGCCAGCAGCCGAGGGACTAGCGGAACCTACGAGCAGTACTTC. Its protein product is CASSRGTSGTYEQYF.